The 18 T cell receptor beta chains below come from one sample, sequenced in a study of blood T cell repertoires in COVID-19. Generated by immunoSEQ multiplex PCR, the TCRdb table keeps only in-frame clones and is missing some. The sample includes about 480,000 clones, roughly 87% of them seen just once. What was sequenced was PBMCs or T cells enriched from blood (not recorded which). Every receptor here comes from a young woman with acute COVID-19.

V and J are TRBV6-2 or TRBV6-3 and TRBJ2-1; the D is unclear. Germline CDR1 is MNHEY and CDR2 is SVGEGT. Deletions cut 6 bases from V and 5 bases from J, with 11 bases between. The CDR3 is 13 residues long. This CDR3 is CASSETGDNEQFF. The CDR3, as DNA: TGTGCCAGCAGCGAGACTGGAGACAATGAGCAGTTCTTC.

This chain uses TRBV3-1 (or the pseudogene TRBV3-2) with TRBJ1-5, with unresolved D. V was trimmed by 0 bases and J by 2 bases, leaving 8 bases between them. The CDR3 runs to 15 residues. Germline-derived CDR1 and CDR2 are LGHDT and YNNKEL (reference sequence). The CDR3 nucleotides are TGTGCCAGCAGCCAAGACACAGTGGGCAATCAGCCCCAGCATTTT. This translates into CASSQDTVGNQPQHF.

The rearrangement joins TRBV20-1 to TRBJ1-2; 7 nucleotides agree with TRBD1. Germline V gene data show CDR1 as DFQATT and CDR2 as SNEGSKA (reference sequence). Unmatched junction bases numbered 8, after V lost 7 bases and J lost 9 bases. The CDR3 runs to 11 residues. The CDR3 is CSVVRGQRYTF. DNA for the CDR3: TGCAGTGTGGTAAGGGGGCAACGCTACACCTTC.

This chain links TRBV6-6 with TRBJ1-1; 7 nucleotides agree with TRBD1. V shed 5 bases and J 1 base; nucleotides not matched to a gene: 4. There are 14 residues in the CDR3. Per the germline V gene, CDR1 is MNHNY and CDR2 is SVGAGI (reference sequence). CDR3 region: CASSEDRRNTEAFF. CDR3 DNA sequence: TGTGCCAGCAGTGAGGACAGGAGGAACACTGAAGCTTTCTTT.

The gene calls are TRBV10-3 and TRBJ2-7; perhaps TRBD2 as D (5 bases). Germline loops: CDR1 ENHRY, CDR2 SYGVKD. The CDR3 runs 14 residues. The V gene lost 2 bases and the J gene lost 2 bases, with 10 bases spanning the gap. DNA for the CDR3: TGTGCCATCAGTGAGAGGACTCACACCTACGAGCAGTACTTC. Its translation: CAISERTHTYEQYF.

The chain has TRBV5-6 and TRBJ2-1; 8 bases are shared with TRBD1. V lost 6 bases to trimming and J lost 5 bases; unmatched junction nucleotides: 10. Germline CDR1 is SGHDT and CDR2 is YYEEEE. This CDR3 spans 15 amino acids. The CDR3 sequence is CASKLLGQGNNEQFF. The CDR3 DNA is TGTGCCAGCAAACTACTTGGACAGGGAAACAATGAGCAGTTCTTC.

The rearrangement links TRBV28 to TRBJ2-1, with D possibly TRBD2 on 5 matching bases. With 5 bases removed from V and 3 bases from J, the gap between germline ends came to 17 bases. The length of the CDR3 is 16 residues. Per germline, CDR1 MDHEN and CDR2 SYDVKM. CDR3 nucleotides: TGTGCCAGCAGTCGGGGAGTCGGGGAAGTCTACAATGAGCAGTTCTTC. Translating it yields CASSRGVGEVYNEQFF.

V usage is TRBV5-1 and J usage is TRBJ1-6; the D is unclear. CDR3 length equals 16 residues. Trimming removed 2 bases at V and 10 bases at J, with 19 bases between. The germline CDR1 and CDR2 sequences are SGHRS and YFSETQ. In DNA form, the CDR3 reads TGCGCCAGCAGCTTAAATGTCGCAGGATCGGGGTCACCCCTCCACTTT. This translates into CASSLNVAGSGSPLHF. Full variable domain (outside the CDR3, taken from reference TRBV5-1 and TRBJ1-6): KAGVTQTPRYLIKTRGQQVTLSCSPISGHRSVSWYQQTPGQGLQFLFEYFSETQRNKGNFPGRFSGRQFSNSRSEMNVSTLELGDSALYLCASSLNVAGSGSPLHFGNGTRLTVT.

The rearrangement links TRBV5-6 to TRBJ1-1; possible D gene TRBD1, 5 bases. Germline CDR1 is SGHDT and CDR2 is YYEEEE. Trimming removed 0 bases at V and 3 bases at J, with 9 bases between. The CDR3 length is 14 residues. DNA of the CDR3: TGTGCCAGCAGCTTGGCAGGGCGCCACACTGAAGCTTTCTTT. It translates to CASSLAGRHTEAFF.

The sample holds one count of this clone. The chain recombines TRBV6-5 with TRBJ1-5; a possible D gene is TRBD1 (5 bases). CDR1 and CDR2 (germline): MNHEY, SVGAGI. The CDR3 consists of 14 residues. V was pared by 3 bases and J by 8 bases, with 14 bases between. The CDR3 coding sequence is TGTGCCAGCAGTTATAAGGGATCCAGGGAGCCCCAGCATTTT. Encoded protein: CASSYKGSREPQHF.

The CDR3 here is CASSPQQGAGTDTQYF. The CDR3 DNA is TGTGCCAGCAGTCCTCAACAGGGGGCCGGCACAGATACGCAGTATTTT. The V and J genes are TRBV27 and TRBJ2-3; 9 nucleotides align to TRBD1. The germline V gene has CDR1 MNHEY and CDR2 SMNVEV (reference sequence). The CDR3 spans 16 residues. Germline trimming cut 5 bases from V and 1 base from J; bases unmatched to any gene: 7.

The CDR3 here is CAWRGQLWGEQFF. The CDR3 bases are TGTGCCTGGAGGGGACAGCTTTGGGGTGAGCAGTTCTTC. The chain combines TRBV30 with TRBJ2-1, with TRBD1 identical over 7 bases. CDR1 is GTSNPN, CDR2 SVGIG, per germline (reference sequence). Trimming removed 3 bases from V and 9 bases from J; junction bases left unmatched: 8. CDR3 size: 13 residues.

V and J are TRBV19 and TRBJ2-1; D may be TRBD2 (7 bases). Trimming took 8 bases from V and 7 from J, leaving 12 bases between them. Germline V gives CDR1 LNHDA, CDR2 SQIVND (reference sequence). This CDR3 is 12 amino acids long. The chain's CDR3 is CASSQGGNEQFF. CDR3 bases: TGTGCCAGTTCACAGGGAGGGAATGAGCAGTTCTTC.

The V call is TRBV2, the J call TRBJ2-2; perhaps TRBD1 as D (6 bases). The CDR3 length is 16 residues. Trimming took 6 bases from V and 2 from J, leaving 16 bases between them. Germline lookup yields CDR1 SNHLY and CDR2 FYNNEI. CDR3 region: CASRDTGTRNTGELFF. As DNA, the CDR3 is TGTGCCAGCAGGGATACCGGGACACGCAACACCGGGGAGCTGTTTTTT.

This chain uses TRBV19 with TRBJ2-3; 7 bases map to TRBD1. This CDR3 has 16 amino acids. The junction had 9 bases not matched to a gene; V was cut back by 3 bases and J by 3 bases. The V gene's germline CDR1 is LNHDA and CDR2 SQIVND (reference sequence). The CDR3 bases are TGTGCCAGTAGTATCCGACAGGGAGTCTGGACAGATACGCAGTATTTT. This gives the protein CASSIRQGVWTDTQYF.

V and J are TRBV7-9 and TRBJ2-1; possible D gene TRBD1, 6 bases. In germline, CDR1 is SEHNR, CDR2 FQNEAQ (reference sequence). Trimming cost V 5 bases and J 2 bases, with 13 bases left between them. The CDR3 sequence is 15 residues long. CDR3 sequence: CASSADRFPYNEQFF. The CDR3 region has the DNA TGTGCCAGCAGCGCAGACAGGTTTCCCTACAATGAGCAGTTCTTC. The variable domain in full, with the rest retrieved from reference TRBV7-9 and TRBJ2-1, is DTGVSQNPRHKITKRGQNVTFRCDPISEHNRLYWYRQTLGQGPEFLTYFQNEAQLEKSRLLSDRFSAERPKGSFSTLEIQRTEQGDSAMYLCASSADRFPYNEQFFGPGTRLTVL.

This rearrangement joins TRBV5-6 to TRBJ1-3; D unresolved. From germline, CDR1 is SGHDT and CDR2 YYEEEE. The V and J ends lost 0 bases and 0 bases respectively, with 13 bases between them. The CDR3 has 17 amino acids. The CDR3 coding sequence is TGTGCCAGCAGCTTGGCCCCAAGACATCGCTCTGGAAACACCATATATTTT. Protein sequence: CASSLAPRHRSGNTIYF.

This chain links TRBV18 with TRBJ2-1; 7 bases line up with TRBD2. V dropped 3 bases and J dropped 10; count of bases not matched to a gene: 15. The germline V gene has CDR1 KGHSH and CDR2 LQKENI. CDR3 length equals 16 residues. The CDR3 DNA follows: TGTGCCAGCTCACCTTCTAGCGGTGGGAGGGTAAACGAGCAGTTCTTC. Residues: CASSPSSGGRVNEQFF.